This T cell receptor beta chain stems from a study of neurological immune-mediated disorders. Overall study findings and caveats: The absence of any CDR3 amino acid sequence shared by expanded clones across subjects suggests that repertoires were private in all groups.

CDR1 is DFQATT and CDR2 is SNEGSKA in the germline V gene (reference sequence). The V end lost 0 bases, the J end lost 5 bases, and 12 bases lay between the germline ends. This CDR3 has 14 amino acids. The time point: longitudinal time-point 1 (baseline). Serving as healthy controls were blood bank volunteers based in Maryland, USA. Unsorted libraries were derived from 2 million PBMCs stored at -80 C. Ten or more counts support this clonotype. Its antigen is as yet unknown. 5'RACE employing 10-nucleotide random UMIs yielded the cDNA. TCRdb re-analysed the 5' RACE reads in MiXCR, keeping a single row per CDR3 protein. The repertoire holds around 69,000 distinct CDR3 sequences, with 10% as singletons.

The sequenced material came from PBMCs. The chain recombines TRBV20-1 with TRBJ2-3; no definite D call. The sequence was obtained from a man aged 25-40 years in good health. In nucleotides, the CDR3 is TGCAGTGCTAGAGAGAGTAGGATCGGAGATACGCAGTATTTT. Protein sequence: CSARESRIGDTQYF.